The source of this TCR beta chain is a study of blood T cell repertoires in COVID-19. CDR1 SGHTA and CDR2 FQGNSA come from the germline V gene. V lost 0 bases and J 6 bases, leaving 9 bases between the germline ends. CDR3 length equals 14 residues. The protocol was immunoSEQ multiplex PCR, while the TCRdb copy is restricted to in-frame clones and leaves out a portion. The data show some 210,000 clones, around 83% seen once. This clone was observed a few times. The specimen was peripheral blood. The clonotype comes from a man between 50 and 59 years old with active or convalescent COVID-19. The chain uses TRBV7-2 and TRBJ1-5; D remains unclear. The CDR3 protein is CASSLALGPQPQHF. The CDR3 region has the DNA TGTGCCAGCAGCTTAGCGCTAGGCCCTCAGCCCCAGCATTTT.